This entry concerns a single T cell receptor (beta chain). This clone was detected once. What antigen it recognizes has not been identified. Per-nucleotide qualities are absent, and no much larger clonotype sits a single base away. The CDR3 has 12 amino acids, counting the end cysteine and phenylalanine. Only CDR3 DNA is held: 36 bases, read in frame from base 1. V sheds 6 bases and J sheds 0 bases, leaving 6 bases between their ends. According to the germline V gene, CDR1 reads KGHSH and CDR2 reads LQKENI. For sequencing of the TCRbeta CDR3 region, genomic DNA was extracted from the sorted cells. TCRbeta CDR3 regions were sequenced using the immunoSEQ Assay. TCRdb holds this immuneACCESS table with in-frame rearrangements only. Some clones are missing; in checked studies, unresolved V genes explain under half, and the rest has no known cause. The sample includes about 77,000 clones, with 89% observed a single time. In total, the top ten clones hold approximately 2.3% of the sample.

This sample was taken from a study of OX40 agonist ivuxolimab in advanced cancers. Background for the entire study: Ivuxolimab was an agonistic, fully human IgG2 monoclonal antibody directed against OX40 (CD134), a costimulatory receptor. Intravenous ivuxolimab was administered to patients every 2 weeks at six dose levels: 0.01, 0.1, 0.3, 1.5, 3 and 10 mg/kg. Among the roughly 52 dose-escalation patients, some 20 had hepatocellular carcinoma, roughly 15 melanoma, 9 renal cell carcinoma and 9 head and neck cancer. In the dose-escalation cohort, approximately 80% of patients were male, and the mean age was roughly 56 years with a range of roughly 23 to 79. Patients were allowed to have had prior anti-PD-1, anti-PD-L1 or anti-CTLA-4 therapy, and around 40% of the dose-escalation patients had previously received checkpoint inhibitors. Partial responses were achieved by three dose-escalation patients, of whom one had hepatocellular carcinoma and two had cutaneous melanoma. The point of sequencing TCRbeta in the periphery was to test whether ivuxolimab changed TCR sequence diversity and drove clonal T-cell expansion. The paper describes the monotherapy dose-escalation part (N of about 47 patients) of the phase I trial of ivuxolimab. Broader findings and caveats from the paper: At doses from 0.1 to 3.0 mg/kg, clonal expansion was seen in both CD4+ and CD8+ blood T cells between baseline and week 6. After ivuxolimab, CD8+ T cells had more expanded clones than CD4+ T cells on average. Low levels of normalized T-cell clonal expansion were also shown by some nonresponding patients. Partial responders in the 0.1-3.0 mg/kg groups had among the lowest normalized peripheral clonal expansion, especially among CD8+ T cells. The antigen specificity of the peripheral T cells that underwent clonal expansion was not determined.

The trial excluded patients who had a history of autoimmune disease or who were on systemic immunosuppression. Peripheral blood for TCR sequencing was collected from all dose cohorts at baseline, on cycle 4 day 1, and on cycle 7 day 1. Samples came from an open-label, multicenter, first-in-human phase I dose-escalation trial of ivuxolimab. Adults with locally advanced or metastatic head and neck squamous cell, hepatocellular, melanoma or renal cell carcinoma were enrolled in the trial. Before TCR sequencing, CD4+ T cells and CD8+ T cells from peripheral blood were sorted into separate populations. The sequencing used CD4+ or CD8+ T cells sorted from blood, collected in a trial of the OX40 agonist ivuxolimab. The receptor was isolated from an adult with an advanced solid tumor such as melanoma, head and neck, liver or kidney cancer. The chain links TRBV18 with TRBJ2-7; the D segment cannot be called with confidence. CDR3 protein: CASSSTSYEQYF. The DNA sequence is as follows: TGTGCCAGCTCGTCTACCTCCTACGAGCAGTACTTC.